The 9 T cell receptor beta chains presented below share a single source sample, sequenced in a study of T cell responses to AZD1222 COVID-19 vaccine. Repertoires were generated with immunoSEQ multiplex PCR, while TCRdb's copy carries only in-frame clones and drops some. The profile shows about 46,000 clones, roughly 89% of them singletons. This material consisted of peripheral blood, taken 28 days after the second AZD1222 dose. These receptors were taken from an adult who received the AZD1222 COVID-19 vaccine.

V gene TRBV30 combines with J gene TRBJ2-7; perhaps TRBD1 as D (5 bases). CDR3 size: 12 residues. Per the germline V gene, CDR1 is GTSNPN and CDR2 is SVGIG (reference sequence). V was pared by 3 bases and J by 6 bases, with 12 bases between. CDR3 loop: CAWSLDRLEQYF. CDR3 DNA sequence: TGTGCCTGGAGCCTCGACAGACTCGAGCAGTACTTC.

The chain joins TRBV7-9 to TRBJ1-5; D is perhaps TRBD1 (6 bases). The V end lost 1 base, the J end lost 6 bases, and 19 bases lay between the germline ends. Germline V CDR1 and CDR2: SEHNR, FQNEAQ (reference sequence). The CDR3 is 17 residues long. The CDR3 nucleotides read TGTGCCAGCAGCTTAGGCCCGCGGGGGGCAACTGGTCAGCCCCAGCATTTT. This sequence encodes CASSLGPRGATGQPQHF.

This chain uses TRBV4-1 with TRBJ1-6; D perhaps matches TRBD1 (5 bases). Looked up from germline, CDR1 is MGHRA and CDR2 is YSYEKL. The CDR3 length is 13 residues. V was shortened by 4 bases and J by 16 bases, with 17 bases between the two germline ends. The CDR3 nucleotides read TGCGCCAGCAGCCGGCCTGGGGCGGCGGATCTCCACTTT. Its translation is CASSRPGAADLHF.

This rearrangement joins TRBV19 to TRBJ1-1; D is unresolved. CDR1 and CDR2 from the germline V gene are LNHDA and SQIVND (reference sequence). The CDR3 spans 13 residues. Trimming took 4 bases from V and 3 from J, leaving 9 bases between them. The DNA for the CDR3 is TGTGCCAGTAGTAACGGCGCAGACACTGAAGCTTTCTTT. Translating it yields CASSNGADTEAFF.

This chain uses TRBV9 with TRBJ1-2; 10 bases line up with TRBD1. The germline V gene encodes CDR1 SGDLS and CDR2 YYNGEE. This CDR3 region has 15 residues. V dropped 3 bases and J dropped 4; count of bases not matched to a gene: 6. The CDR3 sequence: CASSGARDRGYGYTF. The DNA of the CDR3 is TGTGCCAGCAGCGGAGCCAGGGACAGGGGCTATGGCTACACCTTC. Complete variable domain (other parts from reference TRBV9 and TRBJ1-2): DSGVTQTPKHLITATGQRVTLRCSPRSGDLSVYWYQQSLDQGLQFLIQYYNGEERAKGNILERFSAQQFPDLHSELNLSSLELGDSALYFCASSGARDRGYGYTFGSGTRLTVV.

The rearrangement uses TRBV27 and TRBJ1-1; D not resolved. V was shortened by 1 base and J by 3 bases, with 9 bases between the two germline ends. Germline V gene lookup returns CDR1 MNHEY and CDR2 SMNVEV (reference sequence). The CDR3 has 14 amino acids. The CDR3 sequence: CASSLLLGDTEAFF. CDR3 bases: TGTGCCAGCAGTTTATTACTCGGGGACACTGAAGCTTTCTTT.

This clone was seen a single time. The chain links TRBV20-1 to TRBJ2-7; 7 nucleotides line up with TRBD1. Trimming cost V 3 bases and J 1 base; bases outside gene matches: 12. The CDR3 loop spans 16 amino acids. Germline assignment: CDR1 DFQATT and CDR2 SNEGSKA (reference sequence). For the CDR3, the DNA is TGCAGTGCTAGTGTTCCGGGACAGACATTTTCCTACGAGCAGTACTTC. Its translation: CSASVPGQTFSYEQYF.

The V call is TRBV6-6, the J call TRBJ2-1; D is unclear. Germline V lookup: CDR1 MNHNY, CDR2 SVGAGI (reference sequence). The CDR3 spans 13 residues. Trimming shortened V by 0 bases and J by 4 bases, and 4 bases separated the two germline ends. The CDR3 DNA follows: TGTGCCAGCAGTTACTCGACGTACAATGAGCAGTTCTTC. Protein: CASSYSTYNEQFF.

The chain uses TRBV2 and TRBJ1-2; tentative D call: TRBD1 (6 bases). CDR1 is SNHLY, CDR2 FYNNEI, per germline. The CDR3 contains 15 residues. Trimming shortened V by 0 bases and J by 4 bases, and 12 bases separated the two germline ends. The CDR3 DNA reads TGTGCCAGCAGTGAAGCGCGGCAGGGGCCCTATGGCTACACCTTC. The encoded protein is CASSEARQGPYGYTF.